This T cell receptor (beta chain) derives from a study of T-cell reconstitution after alpha-beta-depleted transplantation in children. This clonotype appeared a few times. For TCRbeta, the library was prepared with unique molecular identifiers. From the PCR reads, TCRdb called clonotypes with MiXCR, one entry per CDR3 protein. The repertoire includes 480,000 or so distinct CDR3 sequences, under 12% of them detected once, and 2% sits in the top ten. The CDR3 is made up of 15 amino acids. Between the trimmed V and J ends, which lost 3 bases and 5 bases, there was a span of 19 bases. CDR1 and CDR2 (germline): DFQATT, SNEGSKA (reference sequence).

The material sequenced was PBMCs, taken before TCRalphabeta/CD19-depleted stem cell transplant. The V and J genes are TRBV20-1 and TRBJ2-5; D is perhaps TRBD1 (5 bases). This sequence originates from a child aged 2-15 years with inherited bone marrow failure, due to receive a stem cell transplant. CDR3: CSASRTPGIGETQYF. Here the CDR3 DNA reads TGCAGTGCTAGCAGGACCCCAGGGATCGGTGAGACCCAGTACTTC.